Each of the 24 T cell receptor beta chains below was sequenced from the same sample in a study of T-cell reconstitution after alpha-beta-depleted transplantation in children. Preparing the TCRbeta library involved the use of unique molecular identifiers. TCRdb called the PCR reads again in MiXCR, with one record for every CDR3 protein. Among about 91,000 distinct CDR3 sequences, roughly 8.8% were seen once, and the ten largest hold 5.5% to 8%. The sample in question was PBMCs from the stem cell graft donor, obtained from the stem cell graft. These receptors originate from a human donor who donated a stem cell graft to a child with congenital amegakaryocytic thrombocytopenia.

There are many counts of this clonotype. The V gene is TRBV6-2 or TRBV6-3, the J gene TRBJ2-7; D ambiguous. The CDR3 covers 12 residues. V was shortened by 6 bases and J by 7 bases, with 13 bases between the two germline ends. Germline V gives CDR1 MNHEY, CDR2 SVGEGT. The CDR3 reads CASSRDRSEQYF. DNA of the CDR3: TGTGCCAGCAGCCGCGATAGGAGTGAGCAGTACTTC.

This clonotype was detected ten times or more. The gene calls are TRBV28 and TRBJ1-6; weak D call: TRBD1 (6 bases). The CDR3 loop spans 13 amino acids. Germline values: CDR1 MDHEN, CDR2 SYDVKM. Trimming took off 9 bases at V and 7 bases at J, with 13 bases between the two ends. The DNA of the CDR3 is TGTGCCAGTAACCGGGACACGAATTCACCCCTCCACTTT. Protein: CASNRDTNSPLHF.

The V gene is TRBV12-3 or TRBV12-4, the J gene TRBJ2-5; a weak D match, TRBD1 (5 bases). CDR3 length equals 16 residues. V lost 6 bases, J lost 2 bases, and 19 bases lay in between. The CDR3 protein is CASSLSLGAGQETQYF. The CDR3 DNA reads TGTGCCAGCAGCCTGTCCCTAGGGGCAGGGCAAGAGACCCAGTACTTC.

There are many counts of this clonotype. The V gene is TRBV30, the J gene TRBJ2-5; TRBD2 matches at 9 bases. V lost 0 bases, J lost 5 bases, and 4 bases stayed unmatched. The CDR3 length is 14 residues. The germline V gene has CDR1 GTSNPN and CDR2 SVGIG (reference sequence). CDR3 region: CAWSVVAGVETQYF. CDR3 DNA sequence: TGTGCCTGGAGTGTAGTAGCGGGAGTGGAGACCCAGTACTTC. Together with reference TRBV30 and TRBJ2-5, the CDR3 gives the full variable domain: SQTIHQWPATLVQPVGSPLSLECTVEGTSNPNLYWYRQAAGRGLQLLFYSVGIGQISSEVPQNLSASRPQDRQFILSSKKLLLSDSGFYLCAWSVVAGVETQYFGPGTRLLVL.

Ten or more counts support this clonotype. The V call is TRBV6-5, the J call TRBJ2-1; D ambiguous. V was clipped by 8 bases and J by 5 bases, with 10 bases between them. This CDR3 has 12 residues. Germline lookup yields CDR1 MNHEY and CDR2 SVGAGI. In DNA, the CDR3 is TGTGCCAGCCGCCGTGAGGACAATGAGCAGTTCTTC. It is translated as CASRREDNEQFF.

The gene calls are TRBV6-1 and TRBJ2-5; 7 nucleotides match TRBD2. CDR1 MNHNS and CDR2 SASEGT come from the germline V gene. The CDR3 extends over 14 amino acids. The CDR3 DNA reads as TGTGCTTCTCAAAGTGGCGGGAGTGCGGAGACCCAGTACTTC. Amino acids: CASQSGGSAETQYF.

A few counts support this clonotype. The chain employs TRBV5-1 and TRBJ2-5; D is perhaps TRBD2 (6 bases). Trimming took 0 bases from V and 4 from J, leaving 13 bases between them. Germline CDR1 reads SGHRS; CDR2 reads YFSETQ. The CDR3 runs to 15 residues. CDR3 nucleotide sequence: TGCGCCAGCAGCTTGGCCTCTCGGGAGCGAGAGACCCAGTACTTC. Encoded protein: CASSLASRERETQYF.

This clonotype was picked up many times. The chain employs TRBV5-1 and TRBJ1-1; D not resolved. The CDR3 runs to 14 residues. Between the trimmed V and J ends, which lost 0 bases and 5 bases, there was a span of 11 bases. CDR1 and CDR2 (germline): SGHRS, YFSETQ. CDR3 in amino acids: CASSLGEARTEAFF. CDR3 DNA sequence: TGCGCCAGCAGCTTGGGGGAGGCAAGGACTGAAGCTTTCTTT.

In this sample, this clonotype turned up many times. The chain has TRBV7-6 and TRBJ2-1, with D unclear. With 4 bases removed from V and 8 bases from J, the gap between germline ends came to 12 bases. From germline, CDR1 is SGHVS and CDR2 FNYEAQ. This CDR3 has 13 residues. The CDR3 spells CASSSGRRDEQFF. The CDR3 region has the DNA TGTGCCAGCAGCTCGGGCCGCCGGGATGAGCAGTTCTTC.

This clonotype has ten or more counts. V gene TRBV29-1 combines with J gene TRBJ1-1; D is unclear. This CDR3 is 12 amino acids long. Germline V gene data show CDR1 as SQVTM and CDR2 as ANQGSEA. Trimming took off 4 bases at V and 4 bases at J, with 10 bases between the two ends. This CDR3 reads CSVVSTSTEAFF. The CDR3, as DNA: TGCAGCGTTGTGTCTACTTCCACTGAAGCTTTCTTT.

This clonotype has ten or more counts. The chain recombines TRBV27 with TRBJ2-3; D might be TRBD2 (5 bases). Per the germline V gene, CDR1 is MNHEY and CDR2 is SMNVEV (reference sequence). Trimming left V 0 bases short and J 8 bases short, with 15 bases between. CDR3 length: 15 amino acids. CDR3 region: CASSLSVEGLGTQYF. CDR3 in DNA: TGTGCCAGCAGTTTATCGGTAGAGGGTTTGGGTACGCAGTATTTT.

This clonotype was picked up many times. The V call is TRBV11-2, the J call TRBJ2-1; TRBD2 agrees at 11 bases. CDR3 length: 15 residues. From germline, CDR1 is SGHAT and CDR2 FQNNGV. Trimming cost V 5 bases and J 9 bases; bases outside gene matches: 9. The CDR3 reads CASSLSGRAVGEQFF. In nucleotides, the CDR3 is TGTGCCAGCAGCCTTAGCGGGAGGGCCGTAGGTGAGCAGTTCTTC.

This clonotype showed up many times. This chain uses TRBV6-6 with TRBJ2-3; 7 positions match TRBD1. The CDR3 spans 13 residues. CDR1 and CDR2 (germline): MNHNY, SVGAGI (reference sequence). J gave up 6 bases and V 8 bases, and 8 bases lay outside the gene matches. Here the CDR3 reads CASGQVPTDTQYF. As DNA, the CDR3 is TGTGCCAGCGGACAGGTCCCGACGGATACGCAGTATTTT.

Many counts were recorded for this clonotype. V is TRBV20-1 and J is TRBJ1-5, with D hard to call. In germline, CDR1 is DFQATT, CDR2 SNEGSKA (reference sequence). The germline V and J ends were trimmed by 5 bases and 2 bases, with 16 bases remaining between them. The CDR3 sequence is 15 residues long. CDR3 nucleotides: TGCAGTGCTGATAGTGCCGGGAGCGGCAATCAGCCCCAGCATTTT. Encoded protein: CSADSAGSGNQPQHF.

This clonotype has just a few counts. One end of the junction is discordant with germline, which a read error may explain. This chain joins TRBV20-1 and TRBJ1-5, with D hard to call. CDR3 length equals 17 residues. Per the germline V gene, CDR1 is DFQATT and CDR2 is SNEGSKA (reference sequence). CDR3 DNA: TGCTGTGCTAGAGATGGTTGGGGAGCCTATAGCAATCAGCCCCAGCATTTT. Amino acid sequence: CCARDGWGAYSNQPQHF.

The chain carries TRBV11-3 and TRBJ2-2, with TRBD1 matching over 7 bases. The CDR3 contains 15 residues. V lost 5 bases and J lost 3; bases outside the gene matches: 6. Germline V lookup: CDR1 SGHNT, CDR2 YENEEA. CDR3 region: CASSRGTADTGELFF. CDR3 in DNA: TGTGCCAGCAGCAGGGGGACAGCAGACACCGGGGAGCTGTTTTTT.

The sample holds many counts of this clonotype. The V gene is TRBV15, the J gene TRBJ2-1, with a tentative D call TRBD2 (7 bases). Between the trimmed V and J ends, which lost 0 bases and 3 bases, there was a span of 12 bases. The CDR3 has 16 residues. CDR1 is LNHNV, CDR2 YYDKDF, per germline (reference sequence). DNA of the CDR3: TGTGCCACCAGCAGAGATGGGGGAGGGGGCTACAATGAGCAGTTCTTC. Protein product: CATSRDGGGGYNEQFF. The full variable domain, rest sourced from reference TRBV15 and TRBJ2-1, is DAMVIQNPRYQVTQFGKPVTLSCSQTLNHNVMYWYQQKSSQAPKLLFHYYDKDFNNEADTPDNFQSRRPNTSFCFLDIRSPGLGDTAMYLCATSRDGGGGYNEQFFGPGTRLTVL.

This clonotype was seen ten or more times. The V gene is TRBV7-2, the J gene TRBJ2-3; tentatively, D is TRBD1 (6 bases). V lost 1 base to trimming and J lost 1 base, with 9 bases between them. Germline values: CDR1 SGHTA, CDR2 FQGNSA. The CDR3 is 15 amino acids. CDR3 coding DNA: TGTGCCAGCAGCTTAGATGGACAGCGCACAGATACGCAGTATTTT. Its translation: CASSLDGQRTDTQYF. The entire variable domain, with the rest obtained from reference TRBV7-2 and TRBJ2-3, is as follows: GAGVSQSPSNKVTEKGKDVELRCDPISGHTALYWYRQSLGQGLEFLIYFQGNSAPDKSGLPSDRFSAERTGGSVSTLTIQRTQQEDSAVYLCASSLDGQRTDTQYFGPGTRLTVL.

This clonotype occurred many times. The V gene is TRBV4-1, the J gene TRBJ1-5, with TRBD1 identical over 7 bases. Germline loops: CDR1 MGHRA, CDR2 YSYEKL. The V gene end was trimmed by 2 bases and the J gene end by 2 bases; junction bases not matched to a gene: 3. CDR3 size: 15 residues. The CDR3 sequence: CASSQQGGGNQPQHF. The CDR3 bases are TGCGCCAGCAGCCAACAGGGGGGGGGCAATCAGCCCCAGCATTTT.

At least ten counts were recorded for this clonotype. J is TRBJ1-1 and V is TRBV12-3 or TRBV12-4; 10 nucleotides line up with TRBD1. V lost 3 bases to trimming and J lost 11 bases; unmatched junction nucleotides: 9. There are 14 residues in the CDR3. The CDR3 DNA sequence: TGTGCCAGCAGTTTCTTGTTCGGACAGGGGGAGGCTTTCTTT. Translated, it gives CASSFLFGQGEAFF.

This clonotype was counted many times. CDR3 residues: CSARPPYRSREADTQYF. CDR3 nucleotide sequence: TGCAGTGCTAGACCCCCCTATCGTAGCAGGGAGGCAGATACGCAGTATTTT. The chain carries TRBV20-1 and TRBJ2-3; possibly TRBD2 for D (6 bases). This CDR3 has 17 residues. The germline V gene encodes CDR1 DFQATT and CDR2 SNEGSKA (reference sequence). V was pared by 2 bases and J by 4 bases, with 22 bases between.

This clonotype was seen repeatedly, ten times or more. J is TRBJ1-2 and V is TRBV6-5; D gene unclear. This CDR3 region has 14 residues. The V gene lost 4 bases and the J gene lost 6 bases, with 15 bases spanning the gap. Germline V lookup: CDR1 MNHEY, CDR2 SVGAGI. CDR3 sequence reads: CASSSQEGRDGYTF. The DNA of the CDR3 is TGTGCCAGCAGTTCCCAAGAGGGTCGGGATGGCTACACCTTC.

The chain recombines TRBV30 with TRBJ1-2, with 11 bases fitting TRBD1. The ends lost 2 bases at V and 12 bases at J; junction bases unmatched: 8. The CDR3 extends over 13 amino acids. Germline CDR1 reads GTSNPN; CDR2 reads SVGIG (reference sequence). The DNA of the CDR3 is TGTGCCTGGAGTCTTATTGGACAGGGGGCGCACACCTTC. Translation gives CAWSLIGQGAHTF.

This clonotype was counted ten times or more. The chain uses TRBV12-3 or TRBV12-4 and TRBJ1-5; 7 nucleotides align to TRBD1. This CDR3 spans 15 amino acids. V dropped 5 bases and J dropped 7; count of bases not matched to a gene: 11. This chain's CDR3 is CASSTTQGFRQPQHF. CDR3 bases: TGTGCCAGCAGTACAACACAGGGGTTCAGGCAGCCCCAGCATTTT.